This entry features one TCR beta chain sequence. The CDR3 extends over 17 amino acids. Losses at the gene ends were 4 bases for V and 0 bases for J; bases not matched to a gene: 7. Germline V gene sequence: CDR1 SGHDT, CDR2 YYEEEE. Produced via immunoSEQ multiplex PCR; TCRdb's table is partial and in-frame only. The sample holds under 400,000 clones, roughly 90% seen once. This sample is part of a study of cytomegalovirus exposure and HLA in healthy donors. The clonotype originates from a man between 25 and 39 years old in good health and CMV-seronegative. This chain joins TRBV5-6 and TRBJ2-6, with 7 bases aligning to TRBD1. The source material was PBMCs. In DNA form, the CDR3 reads TGTGCCAGCAGCCCGCGCAGGGACAGCTCTGGGGCCAACGTCCTGACTTTC. This translates into CASSPRRDSSGANVLTF. Full variable domain (rest looked up from reference TRBV5-6 and TRBJ2-6): DAGVTQSPTHLIKTRGQQVTLRCSPKSGHDTVSWYQQALGQGPQFIFQYYEEEERQRGNFPDRFSGHQFPNYSSELNVNALLLGDSALYLCASSPRRDSSGANVLTFGAGSRLTVL.